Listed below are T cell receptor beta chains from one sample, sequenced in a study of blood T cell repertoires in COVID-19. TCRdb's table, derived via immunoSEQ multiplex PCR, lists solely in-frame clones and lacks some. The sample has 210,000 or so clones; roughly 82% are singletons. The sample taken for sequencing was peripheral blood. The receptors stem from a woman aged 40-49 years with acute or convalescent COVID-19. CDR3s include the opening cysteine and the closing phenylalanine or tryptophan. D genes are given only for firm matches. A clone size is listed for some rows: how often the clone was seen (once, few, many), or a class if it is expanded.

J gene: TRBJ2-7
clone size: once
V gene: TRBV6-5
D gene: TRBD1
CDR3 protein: CASSSQGQGPNEQYF
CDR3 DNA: TGTGCCAGCAGTTCCCAGGGACAGGGACCCAACGAGCAGTACTTC

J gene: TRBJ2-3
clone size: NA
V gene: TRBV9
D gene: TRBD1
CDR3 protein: CASGAEQGASTDTQYF
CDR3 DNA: TGTGCCAGCGGCGCCGAACAGGGGGCTAGCACAGATACGCAGTATTTT

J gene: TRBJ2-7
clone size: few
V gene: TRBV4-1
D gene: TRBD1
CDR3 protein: CASSQVPGQVSYEQYF
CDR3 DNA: TGCGCCAGCAGCCAAGTTCCGGGACAGGTCTCCTACGAGCAGTACTTC

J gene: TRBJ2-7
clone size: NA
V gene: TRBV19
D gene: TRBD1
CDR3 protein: CASSGGQGRSYEQYF
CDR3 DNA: TGTGCCAGTAGTGGGGGACAGGGGAGGTCCTACGAGCAGTACTTC

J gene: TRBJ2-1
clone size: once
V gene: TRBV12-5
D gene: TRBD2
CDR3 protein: CASGRGTLAGDHNEQFF
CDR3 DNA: TGTGCTAGTGGCCGCGGGACTCTAGCGGGAGACCACAATGAGCAGTTCTTC

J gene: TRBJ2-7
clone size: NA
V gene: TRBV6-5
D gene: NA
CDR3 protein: CASRQDYEQYF
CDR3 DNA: TGTGCCAGCCGACAGGACTACGAGCAGTACTTC

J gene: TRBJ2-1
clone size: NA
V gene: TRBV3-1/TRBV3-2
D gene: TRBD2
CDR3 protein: CASSSRTSGSYNEQFF
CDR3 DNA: TGTGCCAGCAGCTCCCGGACTAGCGGGAGCTACAATGAGCAGTTCTTC

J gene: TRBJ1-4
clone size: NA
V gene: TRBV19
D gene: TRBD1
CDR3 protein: CASSTVAGTANEKLFF
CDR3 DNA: TGTGCCAGTAGTACGGTCGCCGGGACAGCTAATGAAAAACTGTTTTTT

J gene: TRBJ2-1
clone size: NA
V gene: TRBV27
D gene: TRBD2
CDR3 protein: CASRNSGGTKYNEQFF
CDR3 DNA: TGTGCCAGCAGGAATAGCGGGGGGACGAAGTACAATGAGCAGTTCTTC

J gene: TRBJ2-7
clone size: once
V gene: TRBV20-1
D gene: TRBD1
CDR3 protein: CSASKTGAYEQYF
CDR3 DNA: TGCAGTGCTAGTAAGACAGGGGCCTACGAGCAGTACTTC

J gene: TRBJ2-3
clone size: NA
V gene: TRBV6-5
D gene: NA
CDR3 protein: CASSSPRGTGTDTQYF
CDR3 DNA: TGTGCCAGCAGTTCCCCGAGGGGGACGGGCACAGATACGCAGTATTTT

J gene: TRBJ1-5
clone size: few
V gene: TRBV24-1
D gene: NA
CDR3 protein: CATIHQGQNQPQHF
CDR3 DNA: TGTGCCACCATCCATCAGGGGCAGAATCAGCCCCAGCATTTT

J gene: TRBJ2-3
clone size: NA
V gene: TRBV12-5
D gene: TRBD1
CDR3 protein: CASGAGTGGTDTQYF
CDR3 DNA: TGTGCTAGTGGGGCCGGGACAGGGGGCACAGATACGCAGTATTTT

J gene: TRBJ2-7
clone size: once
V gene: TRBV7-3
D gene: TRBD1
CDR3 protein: CASSLDRGYEQYF
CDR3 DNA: TGTGCCAGCAGCTTAGACAGGGGATACGAGCAGTACTTC

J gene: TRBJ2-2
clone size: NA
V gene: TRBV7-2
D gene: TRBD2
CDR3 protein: CATNAGAGELFF
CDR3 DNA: TGTGCCACCAACGCGGGGGCCGGGGAGCTGTTTTTT

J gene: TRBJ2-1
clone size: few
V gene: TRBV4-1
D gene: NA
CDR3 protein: CASSQEITYNEQFF
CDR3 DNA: TGCGCCAGCAGCCAGGAGATTACCTACAATGAGCAGTTCTTC

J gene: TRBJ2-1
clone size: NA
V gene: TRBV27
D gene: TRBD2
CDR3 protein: CASSFLGLAGETSSYNEQFF
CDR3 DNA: TGTGCCAGCAGTTTTTTAGGACTAGCGGGGGAGACTAGCTCCTACAATGAGCAGTTCTTC

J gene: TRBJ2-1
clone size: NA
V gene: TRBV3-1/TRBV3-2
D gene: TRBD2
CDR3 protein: CASSPIIAGGLTYNEQFF
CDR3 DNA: TGTGCCAGCAGCCCAATCATAGCGGGAGGTCTTACCTACAATGAGCAGTTCTTC

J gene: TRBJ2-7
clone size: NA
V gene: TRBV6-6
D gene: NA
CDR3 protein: CASSYDPAYEQYF
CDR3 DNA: TGTGCCAGCAGTTACGATCCAGCCTACGAGCAGTACTTC

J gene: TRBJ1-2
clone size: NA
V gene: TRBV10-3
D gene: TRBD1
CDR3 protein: CAISEPADRVLGYTF
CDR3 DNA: TGTGCCATCAGTGAACCCGCGGACAGGGTACTTGGCTACACCTTC

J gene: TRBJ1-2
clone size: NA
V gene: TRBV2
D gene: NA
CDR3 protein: CASSPEGGANYGYTF
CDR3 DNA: TGTGCCAGCAGCCCGGAGGGAGGAGCTAACTATGGCTACACCTTC

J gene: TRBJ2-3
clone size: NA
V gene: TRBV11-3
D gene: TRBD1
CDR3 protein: CASSPRTGGFTDTQYF
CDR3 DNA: TGTGCCAGCAGCCCGAGGACAGGGGGTTTCACAGATACGCAGTATTTT

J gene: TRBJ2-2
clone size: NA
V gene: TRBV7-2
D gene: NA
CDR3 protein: CAFQGSANTGELFF
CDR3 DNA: TGTGCCTTTCAAGGCAGCGCGAATACCGGGGAGCTGTTTTTT

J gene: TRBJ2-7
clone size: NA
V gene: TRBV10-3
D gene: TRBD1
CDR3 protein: CASGDPGQGNYEQYF
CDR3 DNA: TGTGCCAGCGGCGACCCGGGACAGGGGAACTACGAGCAGTACTTC

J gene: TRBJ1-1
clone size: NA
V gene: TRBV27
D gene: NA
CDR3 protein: CASSLSPGGVGTEAFF
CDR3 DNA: TGTGCCAGCAGCCTATCCCCGGGGGGCGTTGGCACTGAAGCTTTCTTT

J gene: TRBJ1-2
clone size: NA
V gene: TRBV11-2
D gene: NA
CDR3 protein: CASSLDLTASYGYTF
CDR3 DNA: TGTGCCAGCAGCTTAGATCTAACAGCCTCCTATGGCTACACCTTC

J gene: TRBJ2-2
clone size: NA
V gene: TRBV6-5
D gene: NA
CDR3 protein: CASSPDSPTGELFF
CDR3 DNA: TGTGCCAGCAGCCCCGACAGTCCCACCGGGGAGCTGTTTTTT

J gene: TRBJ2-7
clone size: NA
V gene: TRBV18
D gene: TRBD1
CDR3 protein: CASQGQMNSYEQYF
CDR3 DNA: TGTGCCAGCCAGGGACAGATGAATTCCTACGAGCAGTACTTC

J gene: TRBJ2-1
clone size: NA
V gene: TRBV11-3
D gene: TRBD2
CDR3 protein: CASSLEGREGHDEQFF
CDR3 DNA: TGTGCCAGCAGCTTAGAAGGGCGGGAGGGCCATGATGAGCAGTTCTTC

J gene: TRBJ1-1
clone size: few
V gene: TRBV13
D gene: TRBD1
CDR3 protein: CASSLAGQGHTEAFF
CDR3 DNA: TGTGCCAGCAGCTTAGCGGGACAGGGGCACACTGAAGCTTTCTTT

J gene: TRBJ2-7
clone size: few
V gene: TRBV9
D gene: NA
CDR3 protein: CASSVAPNSYEQYF
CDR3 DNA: TGTGCCAGCAGCGTAGCCCCAAACTCCTACGAGCAGTACTTC

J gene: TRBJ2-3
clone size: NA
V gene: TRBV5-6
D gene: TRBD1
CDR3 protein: CASSLFRGPRSTDTQYF
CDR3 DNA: TGTGCCAGCAGCTTATTTAGGGGGCCCCGCAGCACAGATACGCAGTATTTT

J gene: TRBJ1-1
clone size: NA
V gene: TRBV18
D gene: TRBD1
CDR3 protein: CASSPDREGGTEAFF
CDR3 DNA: TGTGCCAGCTCACCAGACAGGGAAGGAGGCACTGAAGCTTTCTTT

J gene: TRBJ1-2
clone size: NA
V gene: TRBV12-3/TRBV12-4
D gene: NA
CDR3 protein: CASSLRTEHTF
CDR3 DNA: TGTGCCAGCAGTTTGAGAACGGAGCACACCTTC

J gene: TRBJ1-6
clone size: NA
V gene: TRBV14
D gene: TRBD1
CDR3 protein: CASSYRGLYSPLHF
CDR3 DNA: TGTGCCAGCAGCTACAGGGGGTTGTACTCACCCCTCCACTTT